The 15 T cell receptor beta chains in this list originate from one sample, sequenced in a study of CD8+ T cells in alopecia areata. cDNA reverse transcribed from extracted RNA served as the sequencing template. Here immunoSEQ multiplex PCR was the method, and the copy in TCRdb shows in-frame clones only, minus some. The repertoire holds about 150,000 clones, with 45% to 60% as singletons. The source material was CD4+ T cells sorted from blood. The receptor set was obtained from a human donor with alopecia areata.

The chain is built from TRBV6-1 and TRBJ1-2; D is unclear. Trimming took 0 bases from V and 1 from J, leaving 0 bases between them. CDR1 is MNHNS and CDR2 is SASEGT in the germline V gene. The CDR3 covers 12 residues. The chain's CDR3 is CASSEANYGYTF. The CDR3 DNA reads as TGTGCCAGCAGTGAAGCTAACTATGGCTACACCTTC.

DNA for the CDR3: TGCGCCAGCAGAGGAGGGCCGCAGTACCAAGAGACCCAGTACTTC. It is translated as CASRGGPQYQETQYF. The chain carries TRBV5-1 and TRBJ2-5, with a weak D call TRBD2 (6 bases). Trimming removed 5 bases from V and 0 bases from J, with 14 bases in between. From germline, CDR1 is SGHRS and CDR2 YFSETQ. The CDR3 length is 15 residues.

Sample share makes this clone medium-sized. The rearrangement uses TRBV2 and TRBJ1-1, with D unresolved. With 6 bases removed from V and 4 bases from J, the gap between germline ends came to 6 bases. The CDR3 contains 11 residues. Germline loops: CDR1 SNHLY, CDR2 FYNNEI. Written as DNA, the CDR3 is TGTGCCAGCAGAGAGGCCACTGAAGCTTTCTTT. It translates to CASREATEAFF.

The chain combines TRBV5-5 with TRBJ1-1; D is perhaps TRBD1 (6 bases). CDR3 length equals 13 residues. V was clipped by 5 bases and J by 2 bases, with 10 bases between them. Germline CDR1 and CDR2: SGHKS and YYEKEE (reference sequence). Here the CDR3 reads CASRATGNTEAFF. The CDR3 DNA is TGTGCCAGCAGGGCGACAGGTAACACTGAAGCTTTCTTT.

The sample holds a few counts of this clone. V and J are TRBV18 and TRBJ2-7; a possible D gene is TRBD2 (5 bases). CDR3 length: 13 amino acids. V shed 3 bases and J shed 1 base, with 7 bases lying between them. The germline V gene has CDR1 KGHSH and CDR2 LQKENI. This CDR3 reads CASSPGLSYEQYF. In nucleotides, the CDR3 is TGTGCCAGCTCACCTGGACTGTCCTACGAGCAGTACTTC.

In its sample, this clone was seen a few times. The V and J genes are TRBV19 and TRBJ1-5, with TRBD1 as a possible D gene (5 bases). The germline V and J ends were trimmed by 7 bases and 2 bases, with 6 bases remaining between them. This CDR3 comprises 12 residues. The V gene's germline CDR1 is LNHDA and CDR2 SQIVND (reference sequence). The CDR3 DNA follows: TGTGCCAGTATAGGGGGCAATCAGCCCCAGCATTTT. It specifies CASIGGNQPQHF.

This clone turned up a few times. The chain is built from TRBV30 and TRBJ2-1; D remains ambiguous. Germline CDR1 reads GTSNPN; CDR2 reads SVGIG (reference sequence). CDR3 length: 12 amino acids. V dropped 4 bases and J dropped 7 bases, with 11 bases sitting between them. The CDR3 sequence: CAWTSNVNEQFF. DNA for the CDR3: TGTGCCTGGACCAGCAACGTTAATGAGCAGTTCTTC.

The chain has TRBV25-1 and TRBJ2-7; 12 bases are shared with TRBD2. Trimming removed 6 bases from V and 2 bases from J; junction bases left unmatched: 11. This CDR3 region has 17 residues. Per germline, CDR1 MGHDK and CDR2 SYGVNS. CDR3 nucleotide sequence: TGTGCCAGCAGGGGGGAGCGACTAGCGGGAGTTCCCTACGAGCAGTACTTC. It codes for CASRGERLAGVPYEQYF.

The chain links TRBV7-6 to TRBJ2-2, with TRBD1 as a possible D gene (5 bases). This CDR3 is 15 amino acids long. V lost 4 bases and J lost 4, with 13 bases in between. CDR1 is SGHVS and CDR2 is FNYEAQ in the germline V gene. The CDR3 region is CASSSKTTATGELFF. The CDR3 nucleotides read TGTGCCAGCAGCTCAAAGACGACAGCCACCGGGGAGCTGTTTTTT.

The rearrangement joins TRBV14 to TRBJ2-1, with TRBD2 matching 16 bases. Germline V gene data show CDR1 as SGHDN and CDR2 as FVKESK. Unmatched junction bases numbered 6, after V lost 4 bases and J lost 0 bases. CDR3 length: 19 residues. The CDR3 DNA is TGTGCCAGCAGCCTCGGGACTAGCGGGAGGGCCGGCTCCTACAATGAGCAGTTCTTC. Its translation is CASSLGTSGRAGSYNEQFF.

V and J are TRBV5-1 and TRBJ2-7; 7 bases are shared with TRBD1. Germline V CDR1 and CDR2: SGHRS, YFSETQ. The CDR3 is 14 amino acids. Trimming took 7 bases from V and 0 from J; bases not matched to a gene: 7. The CDR3 nucleotides are TGCGCCAGCGGACCGGGACAGAGCTCCTACGAGCAGTACTTC. Protein: CASGPGQSSYEQYF.

V usage is TRBV25-1 and J usage is TRBJ2-5; 7 positions match TRBD1. The CDR3 is made up of 15 amino acids. The germline V gene has CDR1 MGHDK and CDR2 SYGVNS. V shed 3 bases and J 0 bases; nucleotides not matched to a gene: 4. CDR3 nucleotides: TGTGCCAGCAGTGACGGGACAGAGTACCAAGAGACCCAGTACTTC. Translating gives CASSDGTEYQETQYF.

The rearrangement uses TRBV5-1 and TRBJ2-4, with a tentative D call TRBD1 (6 bases). The ends were cut back, 3 bases at V and 4 bases at J, with 8 bases in the middle. The germline CDR1 and CDR2 sequences are SGHRS and YFSETQ. The CDR3 spans 13 residues. This chain's CDR3 is CASSSQGKNIQYF. Written as DNA, the CDR3 is TGCGCCAGCAGCTCGCAGGGGAAAAACATTCAGTACTTC. Full variable domain (outside the CDR3, taken from reference TRBV5-1 and TRBJ2-4): KAGVTQTPRYLIKTRGQQVTLSCSPISGHRSVSWYQQTPGQGLQFLFEYFSETQRNKGNFPGRFSGRQFSNSRSEMNVSTLELGDSALYLCASSSQGKNIQYFGAGTRLSVL.

The chain has TRBV27 and TRBJ2-3; no reliable D call. Trimming shortened V by 4 bases and J by 4 bases, and 6 bases separated the two germline ends. Germline loops: CDR1 MNHEY, CDR2 SMNVEV (reference sequence). This CDR3 contains 12 residues. Written as DNA, the CDR3 is TGTGCCAGCAGTTCCATTCCAGATACGCAGTATTTT. Amino acid sequence: CASSSIPDTQYF.

V usage is TRBV28 and J usage is TRBJ2-3, with no clear D. V was shortened by 6 bases and J by 6 bases, with 19 bases between the two germline ends. Germline loops: CDR1 MDHEN, CDR2 SYDVKM. The CDR3 runs 15 residues. This chain's CDR3 is CASSPDEAPRDTQYF. CDR3 in DNA: TGTGCCAGCAGCCCAGACGAGGCGCCCAGGGATACGCAGTATTTT.